Detailed here is one T cell receptor beta chain. Here immunoSEQ multiplex PCR was the method, and the copy in TCRdb shows in-frame clones only, minus some. The sample has fewer than 200,000 clones, around 74% seen once. The CDR3 consists of 14 residues. Germline V gene data show CDR1 as LGHDT and CDR2 as YNNKEL (reference sequence). The V gene end was trimmed by 8 bases and the J gene end by 4 bases; junction bases not matched to a gene: 7. The data originate from a study of blood T cell repertoires in COVID-19. Study information: Acute-phase and convalescent COVID-19 samples originated in the United States, Italy and Spain. PBMCs, B-cell-depleted T cells, or T cells were the source of the cDNA or gDNA that made up the material.

V gene TRBV3-1 (or the pseudogene TRBV3-2) combines with J gene TRBJ2-3; 9 bases are shared with TRBD2. Input material: peripheral blood. This TCR derives from a woman older than 75 with acute or convalescent COVID-19. For the CDR3, the DNA is TGTGCCAGCCGTCCGAGCGGGAGGTCAGATACGCAGTATTTT. Residues: CASRPSGRSDTQYF.